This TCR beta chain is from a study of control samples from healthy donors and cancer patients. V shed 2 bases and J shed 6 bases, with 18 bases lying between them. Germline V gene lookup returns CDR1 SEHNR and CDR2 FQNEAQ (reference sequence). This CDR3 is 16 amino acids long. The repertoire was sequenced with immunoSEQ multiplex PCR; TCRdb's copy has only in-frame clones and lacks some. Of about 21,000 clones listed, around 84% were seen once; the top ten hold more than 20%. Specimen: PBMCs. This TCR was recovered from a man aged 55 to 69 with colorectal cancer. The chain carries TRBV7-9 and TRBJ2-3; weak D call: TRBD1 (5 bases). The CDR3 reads CASSLNFRQGADTQYF. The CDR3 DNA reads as TGTGCCAGCAGCTTAAACTTTAGGCAGGGTGCGGATACGCAGTATTTT.